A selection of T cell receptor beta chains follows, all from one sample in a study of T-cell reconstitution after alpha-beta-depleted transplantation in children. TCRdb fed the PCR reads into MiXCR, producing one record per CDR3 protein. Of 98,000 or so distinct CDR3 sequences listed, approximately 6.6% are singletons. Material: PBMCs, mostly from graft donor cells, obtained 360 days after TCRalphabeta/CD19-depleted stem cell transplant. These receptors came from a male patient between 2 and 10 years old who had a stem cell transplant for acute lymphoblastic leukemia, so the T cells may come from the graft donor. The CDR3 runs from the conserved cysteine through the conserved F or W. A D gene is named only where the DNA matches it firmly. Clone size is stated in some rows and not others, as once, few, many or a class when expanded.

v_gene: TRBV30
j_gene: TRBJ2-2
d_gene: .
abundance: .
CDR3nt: TGTGCCTGGAGTGAGGGCACCAGGGAGCTGTTTTTT
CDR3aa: CAWSEGTRELFF

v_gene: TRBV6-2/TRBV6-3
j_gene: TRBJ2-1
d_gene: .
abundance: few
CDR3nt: TGTGCCAGCAGTCGGCAGGGGCTTTACAATGAGCAGTTCTTC
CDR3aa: CASSRQGLYNEQFF

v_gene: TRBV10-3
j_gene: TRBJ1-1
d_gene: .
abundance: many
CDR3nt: TGTGCCATCAGTGAGGCCGGGAACACTGAAGCTTTCTTT
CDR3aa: CAISEAGNTEAFF

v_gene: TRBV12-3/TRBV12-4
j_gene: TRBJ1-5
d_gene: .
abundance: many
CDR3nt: TGTGCCAGCAGTTTTTTCGGCTATAGCAATCAGCCCCAGCATTTT
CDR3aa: CASSFFGYSNQPQHF

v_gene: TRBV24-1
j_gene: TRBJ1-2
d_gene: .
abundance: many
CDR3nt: TGTGCCACCAGTGAGGGAGGTTCTACGTCCTATGGCTACACCTTC
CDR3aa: CATSEGGSTSYGYTF

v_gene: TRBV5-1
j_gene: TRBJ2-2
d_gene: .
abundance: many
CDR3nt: TGCGCCAGCAGCCTGGGTCGTCGACAAGGGTCGAACACCGGGGAGCTGTTTTTT
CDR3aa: CASSLGRRQGSNTGELFF

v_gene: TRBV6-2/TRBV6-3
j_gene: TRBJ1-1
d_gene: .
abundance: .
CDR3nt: TGTGCCAGCCGCCATGGGGGGGAGGTGAGAAACCTTCTGGTGAACACTGAAGCTTTCTTT
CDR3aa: CASRHGGEVRNLLVNTEAFF

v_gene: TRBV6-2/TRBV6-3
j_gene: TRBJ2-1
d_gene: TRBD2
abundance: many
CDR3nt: TGTGCCAGCAGTTATGTGGGCCTAGCGGGGGGGAGCTCCTACAATGAGCAGTTCTTC
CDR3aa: CASSYVGLAGGSSYNEQFF

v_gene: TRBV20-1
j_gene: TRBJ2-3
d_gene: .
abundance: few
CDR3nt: TGCAGTGCTCCCCGTGGAGGAGATACGCAGTATTTT
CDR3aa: CSAPRGGDTQYF

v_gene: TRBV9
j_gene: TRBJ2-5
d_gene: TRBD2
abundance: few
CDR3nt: TGTGCCAGCAGCGTAGACGGGGGGGCCAAAAAGACCCAGTACTTC
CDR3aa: CASSVDGGAKKTQYF

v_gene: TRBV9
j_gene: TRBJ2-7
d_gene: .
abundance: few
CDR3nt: TGTGCCAGCGGGGACTACGAGCAGTACTTC
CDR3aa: CASGDYEQYF

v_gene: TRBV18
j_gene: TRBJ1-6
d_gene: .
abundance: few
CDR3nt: TGTGCCAGCTCACATTCCAGGGTGGCCTATAATTCACCCCTCCACTTT
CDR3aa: CASSHSRVAYNSPLHF

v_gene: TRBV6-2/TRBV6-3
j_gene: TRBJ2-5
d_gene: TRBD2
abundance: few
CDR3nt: TGTGCCAGCAGGGAGCTAGCGGGAGGCGGAGAGACCCAGTACTTC
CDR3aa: CASRELAGGGETQYF

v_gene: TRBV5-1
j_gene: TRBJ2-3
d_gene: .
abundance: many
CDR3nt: TGTGCCAGCAGCTTAGGTGGGGGTACAGATACGCAGTATTTT
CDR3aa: CASSLGGGTDTQYF

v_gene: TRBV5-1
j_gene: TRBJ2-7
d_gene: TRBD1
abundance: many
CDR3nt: TGCGCCAGCAGCTTGGTGGGACAGGGGACCCACGAGCAGTACTTC
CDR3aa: CASSLVGQGTHEQYF

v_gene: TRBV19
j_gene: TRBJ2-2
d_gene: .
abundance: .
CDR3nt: TGTGCCACCCAGAGGGGGGATAGCACCGGGGAGCTGTTTTTT
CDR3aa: CATQRGDSTGELFF

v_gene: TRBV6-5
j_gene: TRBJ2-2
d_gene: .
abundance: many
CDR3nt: TGTGCCAGCAGTTCCCAGGGTACCGGGGAGCTGTTTTTT
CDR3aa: CASSSQGTGELFF

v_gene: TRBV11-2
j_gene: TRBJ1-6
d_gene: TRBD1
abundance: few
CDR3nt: TGTGCCAGCAGTTGGACAGGGAGAGCAGGCCTCCACTTT
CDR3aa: CASSWTGRAGLHF

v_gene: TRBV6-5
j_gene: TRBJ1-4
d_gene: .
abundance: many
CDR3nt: TGTGCCAGCAGTTCGAGCGGAGGGCGGGATGAAAAACTGTTTTTT
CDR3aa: CASSSSGGRDEKLFF

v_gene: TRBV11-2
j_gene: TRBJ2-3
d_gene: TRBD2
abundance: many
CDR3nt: TGTGCCAGCAGCTTAGGGGTAGCGGGGGGTCCCCTCACAGATACGCAGTATTTT
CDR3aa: CASSLGVAGGPLTDTQYF

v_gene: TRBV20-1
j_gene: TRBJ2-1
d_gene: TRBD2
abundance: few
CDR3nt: TGCAGTGCGGTGATCGCGCGGGGGGACAATGAGCAGTTCTTC
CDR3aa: CSAVIARGDNEQFF

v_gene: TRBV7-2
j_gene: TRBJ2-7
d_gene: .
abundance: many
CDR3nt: TGTGCCAGCAGCGACCTCCTGGGGGGTGTTTCCTACGAGCAGTACTTC
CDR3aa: CASSDLLGGVSYEQYF

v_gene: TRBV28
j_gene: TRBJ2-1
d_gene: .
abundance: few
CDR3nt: TGTGCCAGCAGTTTTTCCGCAGGCTCCTACAATGAGCAGTTCTTC
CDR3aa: CASSFSAGSYNEQFF

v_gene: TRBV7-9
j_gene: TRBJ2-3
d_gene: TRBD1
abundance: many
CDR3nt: TGTGCCAGCGGCGACGGACAGGGGGAGAGCACAGATACGCAGTATTTT
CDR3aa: CASGDGQGESTDTQYF

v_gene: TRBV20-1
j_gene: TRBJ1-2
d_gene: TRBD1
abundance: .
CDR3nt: TGCAGTGCTACAGGGGGCGGCGGCTACACCTTC
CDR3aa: CSATGGGGYTF

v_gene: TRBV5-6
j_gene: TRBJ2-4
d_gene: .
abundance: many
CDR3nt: TGTGCCAGCAGCCTACTACGACAAGCGCTCAGAAACATTCAGTACTTC
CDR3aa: CASSLLRQALRNIQYF

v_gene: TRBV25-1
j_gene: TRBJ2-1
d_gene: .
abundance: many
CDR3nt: TGTGCCAGCAGTGACCCGGGCCCTAGGGAGGGGGGACAGCGTGAGCAGTTCTTC
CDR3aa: CASSDPGPREGGQREQFF

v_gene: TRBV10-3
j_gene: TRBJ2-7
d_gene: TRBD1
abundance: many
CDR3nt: TGTGCCATCAGTCCCGGGACAGGGGAGTACGAGCAGTACTTC
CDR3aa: CAISPGTGEYEQYF

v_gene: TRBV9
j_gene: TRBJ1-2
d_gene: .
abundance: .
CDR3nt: TGTGCCAGCAGCGTAGCTACTGGGGGTCATAACTATGGCTACACCTTC
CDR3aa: CASSVATGGHNYGYTF

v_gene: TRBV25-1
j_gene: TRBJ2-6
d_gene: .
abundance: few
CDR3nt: TGTGCCAGCAAGGGGACTGGGGCCAACGTCCTGACTTTC
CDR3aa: CASKGTGANVLTF

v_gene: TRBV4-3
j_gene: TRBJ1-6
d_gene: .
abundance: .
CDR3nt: TGCGCCAGCAGCCAAGCGGTGGGAGCGAATAATTCACCCCTCCACTTT
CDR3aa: CASSQAVGANNSPLHF

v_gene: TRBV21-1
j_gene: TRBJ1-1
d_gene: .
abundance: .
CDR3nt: TGTGCCAGCAGCAAAGCGAGGACTGAAGCTTTCTTT
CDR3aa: CASSKARTEAFF

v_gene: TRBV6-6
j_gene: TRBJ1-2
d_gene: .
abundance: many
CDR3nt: TGTGCCAACCGGGACGTCTATGGCTACACCTTC
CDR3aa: CANRDVYGYTF

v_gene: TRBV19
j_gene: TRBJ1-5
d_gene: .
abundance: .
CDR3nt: TGTGCCAGTGGGGACGGTTTCGGGCCCCAGCATTTT
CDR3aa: CASGDGFGPQHF

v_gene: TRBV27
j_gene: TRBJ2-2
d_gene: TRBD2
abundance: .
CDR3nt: TGTGCCAGCAGTCGTGGACTAGCTCGAGGAGAGCTGTTTTTT
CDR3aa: CASSRGLARGELFF

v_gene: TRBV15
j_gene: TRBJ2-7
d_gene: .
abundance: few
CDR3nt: TGTGCCACCAGCAGAGGGGGACAAGGCTACGAGCAGTACTTC
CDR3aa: CATSRGGQGYEQYF

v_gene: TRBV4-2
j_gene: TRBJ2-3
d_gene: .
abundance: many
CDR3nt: TGTGCCAGCAGCCAGTTTGGGTTAGGAGAAGGAGATACGCAGTATTTT
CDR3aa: CASSQFGLGEGDTQYF

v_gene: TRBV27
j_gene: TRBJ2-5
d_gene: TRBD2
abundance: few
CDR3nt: TGTGCCAGCAGTTTTTGGGGGAGGGCTCAAGAGACCCAGTACTTC
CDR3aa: CASSFWGRAQETQYF

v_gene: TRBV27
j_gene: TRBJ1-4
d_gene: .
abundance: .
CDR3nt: TGTGCCAGCAGTTCATGGACCGGAGGAGAAGAAAAACTGTTTTTT
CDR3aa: CASSSWTGGEEKLFF

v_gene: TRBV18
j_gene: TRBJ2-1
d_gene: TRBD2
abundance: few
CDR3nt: TGTGCCAGCTCACCACCGTATGAGACTAGCGGGAGGGGGAATGAGCAGTTCTTC
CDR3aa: CASSPPYETSGRGNEQFF

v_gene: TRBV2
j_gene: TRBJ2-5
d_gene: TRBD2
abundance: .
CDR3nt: TGTGCCAGCTGGCGGACTAGCGGGGGGGCCGGAGAGACCCAGTACTTC
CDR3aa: CASWRTSGGAGETQYF

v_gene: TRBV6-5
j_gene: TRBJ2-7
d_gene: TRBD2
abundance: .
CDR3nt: TGTGCCAGCAGTTTGGGACTAGCGGGAGTTAGCTACGAGCAGTACTTC
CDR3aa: CASSLGLAGVSYEQYF